Listed below are T cell receptor beta chains from one sample, sequenced in a study of early T cells in non-severe SARS-CoV-2 infection. TCRdb used MiXCR to reprocess the 5' RACE reads, holding one entry per CDR3 protein. The top ten hold approximately 7.6% of the sample, which has 30,000 to 40,000 distinct CDR3 sequences, roughly 6% seen once. Sequenced sample: whole blood. The source is an adult who was a healthcare worker with PCR-confirmed SARS-CoV-2 infection or an uninfected control (not recorded which). Both conserved end residues are part of each CDR3. A D gene is named only where the DNA matches it firmly. Expanded clones get a size class; other rows say once, few or many, or leave the size out.

D gene	clone size	V gene	J gene	CDR3 DNA	CDR3 protein
.	many	TRBV5-1	TRBJ1-5	TGCGCCAGCAGCTTGATTCCAGATAGCAATCAGCCCCAGCATTTT	CASSLIPDSNQPQHF
TRBD2	many	TRBV4-1	TRBJ2-4	TGCGCCAGCAGCCAGCAGACCGGGACTAGCGGGGGTTCGAACATTCAGTACTTC	CASSQQTGTSGGSNIQYF
.	.	TRBV6-1	TRBJ1-3	TGTGCCAGCAGTGAAGCGGGGATCGGGACGGCTGCTGGAAACACCATATATTTT	CASSEAGIGTAAGNTIYF
TRBD2	few	TRBV18	TRBJ2-7	TGTGCCAGCTCAGGGACTAGCGGCTCCTACGAGCAGTACTTC	CASSGTSGSYEQYF
TRBD2	many	TRBV7-3	TRBJ2-1	TGTGCCAGCAGCAGCAGCGGGGTGTCCTACAATGAGCAGTTCTTC	CASSSSGVSYNEQFF
.	many	TRBV9	TRBJ2-1	TGTGCCAGCAGCCTACGGACGGATTCCTACAATGAGCAGTTCTTC	CASSLRTDSYNEQFF
.	many	TRBV29-1	TRBJ1-1	TGCAGCCAACTCGACCCGGGACATCAGAACACTGAAGCTTTCTTT	CSQLDPGHQNTEAFF
.	few	TRBV2	TRBJ2-3	TGTGCCAGCAGTGAAGCCCTTCCCAAAGATACGCAGTATTTT	CASSEALPKDTQYF
.	.	TRBV30	TRBJ1-2	TGTGCCTGGACAGGCCCCACACCCTATGGCTACACCTTC	CAWTGPTPYGYTF
.	.	TRBV4-1	TRBJ1-2	TGCGCCAGCAGCCAAGATTCGGGACCAAACTATGGCTACACCTTC	CASSQDSGPNYGYTF
.	many	TRBV11-3	TRBJ1-2	TGTGCCAGCAGCTTAGCCTTTGGTTTGGGCTATGGCTACACCTTC	CASSLAFGLGYGYTF
.	few	TRBV6-6	TRBJ1-1	TGTGCCAGCAGTTACTCGATGGTCGTCTGGGGGCCGGGGACTGAAGCTTTCTTT	CASSYSMVVWGPGTEAFF
.	.	TRBV7-6	TRBJ2-3	TGTGCCAGCAGCTTTTCGAAAATCACAGATACGCAGTATTTT	CASSFSKITDTQYF
TRBD1	many	TRBV5-6	TRBJ2-2	TGTGCCAGCAGCTTTGACAGGGCCACCGGGGAGCTGTTTTTT	CASSFDRATGELFF
.	few	TRBV6-1	TRBJ2-3	TGTGCCACCTCGGAGGGGGCTATTCGGACAGATACGCAGTATTTT	CATSEGAIRTDTQYF
TRBD1	many	TRBV6-6	TRBJ2-5	TGTGCCAGCAGTTCCCGGGACAGGGGCACGGAGACCCAGTACTTC	CASSSRDRGTETQYF
TRBD1	medium-sized	TRBV5-1	TRBJ1-1	TGCGCCAGCAAGGACAGGGGGTTTGTCAACACTGAAGCTTTCTTT	CASKDRGFVNTEAFF
TRBD2	few	TRBV9	TRBJ2-3	TGTGCCAGCAGCGTAGCCGGTAGCGGGGGAATGAGCACAGATACGCAGTATTTT	CASSVAGSGGMSTDTQYF